One and the same sample provided the 6 T cell receptor beta chains below, sequenced in a study of control samples from healthy donors and cancer patients. The data were produced by immunoSEQ multiplex PCR, yet TCRdb's version contains in-frame clones alone and is incomplete. Of about 190,000 clones listed, 91% are singletons. The sequenced material came from blood. The receptors originated from a man younger than 40 in good health.

The CDR3 here is CASRNGATGEVEIADTQYF. CDR3 coding DNA: TGTGCCAGTAGGAACGGGGCTACAGGGGAGGTCGAGATTGCAGATACGCAGTATTTT. V gene TRBV19 combines with J gene TRBJ2-3; D may be TRBD1 (7 bases). The CDR3 is made up of 19 amino acids. Germline values: CDR1 LNHDA, CDR2 SQIVND (reference sequence). Trimming stripped 6 bases from V and 4 bases from J, with 29 bases between.

The chain is built from TRBV6-5 and TRBJ2-2; D call uncertain. CDR3 length: 11 amino acids. With 6 bases removed from V and 6 bases from J, the gap between germline ends came to 5 bases. Looked up from germline, CDR1 is MNHEY and CDR2 is SVGAGI. This CDR3 is CASRTSGELFF. The CDR3 nucleotides read TGTGCCAGCAGAACATCCGGGGAGCTGTTTTTT.

The chain has TRBV5-1 and TRBJ2-1, with a tentative D call TRBD1 (7 bases). Germline-derived CDR1 and CDR2 are SGHRS and YFSETQ. The CDR3 spans 16 residues. Trimming removed 0 bases from V and 0 bases from J, with 10 bases in between. CDR3 bases: TGCGCCAGCAGCTTGGGCGGGGACAGCTCCTACAATGAGCAGTTCTTC. Translating it yields CASSLGGDSSYNEQFF.

This chain links TRBV2 with TRBJ1-6; 10 bases agree with TRBD1. The V segment lost 6 bases and the J segment 10 bases; nucleotides outside the gene matches: 12. The CDR3 length is 16 residues. Germline CDR1 reads SNHLY; CDR2 reads FYNNEI. The CDR3 nucleotides read TGTGCCAGCAGCCGTACGGGACAGGGGTTGGGGTCACCCCTCCACTTT. Residues: CASSRTGQGLGSPLHF.

This chain uses TRBV24-1 with TRBJ2-7, with D perhaps TRBD2 (6 bases). The CDR3 covers 14 residues. Trimming removed 3 bases at V and 5 bases at J, with 13 bases between. The germline V gene encodes CDR1 KGHDR and CDR2 SFDVKD. CDR3 nucleotides: TGTGCCACCAGTGATGGGTCTAGCGCCCACGAGCAGTACTTC. It codes for CATSDGSSAHEQYF.

This rearrangement joins TRBV12-3 or TRBV12-4 to TRBJ1-2; D is undetermined. Deletions cut 8 bases from V and 4 bases from J, with 11 bases between. The CDR3 is 12 residues long. The CDR3 nucleotides are TGTGCCAGCCGATTTTTAACCTATGGCTACACCTTC. This gives the protein CASRFLTYGYTF.